Below, 29 T cell receptor beta chains from the same sample are listed, as sequenced in a study of beta chain features in type 1 diabetes. Reverse transcription of all isolated RNA meant that expressed TCRB transcripts were sequenced. The protocol was immunoSEQ multiplex PCR, while the TCRdb copy is restricted to in-frame clones and leaves out a portion. Of roughly 610,000 clones in the sample, roughly 15% were seen once. The sequencing sample was made of naive CD4+ T cells from blood. These receptors all stem from a man aged 18 to 35 in good health.

This clone was found a few times. This chain joins TRBV4-1 and TRBJ2-3, with a possible D match to TRBD1 (6 bases). This CDR3 spans 18 amino acids. Germline assignment: CDR1 MGHRA and CDR2 YSYEKL. The ends were cut back, 4 bases at V and 1 base at J, with 21 bases in the middle. The CDR3 is CASSRPGTRKRGTDTQYF. The CDR3 DNA is TGCGCCAGCAGCCGACCCGGGACACGGAAAAGGGGCACAGATACGCAGTATTTT.

This clone was detected only a few times. J is TRBJ2-5 and V is TRBV29-1; D gene unclear. CDR3 length: 13 amino acids. Germline assignment: CDR1 SQVTM and CDR2 ANQGSEA. V lost 7 bases to trimming and J lost 6 bases, with 18 bases between them. The CDR3 spells CSASLALGQTQYF. DNA of the CDR3: TGCAGCGCCTCTTTGGCCCTCGGACAGACCCAGTACTTC.

DNA for the CDR3: TGTGCCAGCAGCGTAAGCACCACACTCACAGATACGCAGTATTTT. Amino acids: CASSVSTTLTDTQYF. This chain connects TRBV9 to TRBJ2-3, with D unclear. Germline CDR1 reads SGDLS; CDR2 reads YYNGEE. The CDR3 extends over 15 amino acids. With 1 base removed from V and 2 bases from J, the gap between germline ends came to 11 bases.

This clone was seen a few times. This same CDR3 is encoded by further DNA sequences in the sample. V and J are TRBV15 and TRBJ2-5; 7 bases align to TRBD2. CDR1 and CDR2 from the germline V gene are LNHNV and YYDKDF (reference sequence). Trimming took 1 base from V and 1 from J; bases not matched to a gene: 3. The CDR3 spans 15 residues. CDR3 loop: CATSRGGGGQETQYF. CDR3 coding DNA: TGTGCCACCAGCAGAGGTGGCGGGGGCCAAGAGACCCAGTACTTC.

CDR3 amino acids: CASSLEKRVGEQYF. The CDR3 DNA follows: TGTGCCAGCAGCTTGGAGAAGAGAGTAGGCGAGCAGTACTTC. This rearrangement joins TRBV7-2 to TRBJ2-7; D remains ambiguous. The CDR3 consists of 14 residues. The V gene's germline CDR1 is SGHTA and CDR2 FQGNSA. The V and J ends lost 3 bases and 6 bases respectively, with 15 bases between them.

J is TRBJ1-4 and V is TRBV19; D may be TRBD1 (6 bases). Germline-derived CDR1 and CDR2 are LNHDA and SQIVND (reference sequence). The CDR3 extends over 16 amino acids. Trimming cost V 5 bases and J 8 bases, with 21 bases left between them. DNA for the CDR3: TGTGCCAGTAGTCCCGGAAGTCGGGGGGCCGAGGAAAAACTGTTTTTT. Amino acid sequence: CASSPGSRGAEEKLFF.

This clone has a handful of counts. The chain employs TRBV30 and TRBJ1-5; the D is unclear. The CDR3 is made up of 18 amino acids. Trimming shortened V by 0 bases and J by 3 bases, and 21 bases separated the two germline ends. Germline CDR1 and CDR2: GTSNPN and SVGIG (reference sequence). The CDR3 here is CAWSVHGWRSEPNQPQHF. DNA for the CDR3: TGTGCCTGGAGTGTACACGGATGGCGGTCAGAACCCAATCAGCCCCAGCATTTT.

The genes are TRBV7-2 and TRBJ2-3; D is ambiguous. The V end lost 1 base, the J end lost 0 bases, and 11 bases lay between the germline ends. There are 16 residues in the CDR3. Germline V lookup: CDR1 SGHTA, CDR2 FQGNSA. The CDR3 coding sequence is TGTGCCAGCAGCTTAGGGACGGGTTCTAGCACAGATACGCAGTATTTT. Translating gives CASSLGTGSSTDTQYF.

The chain uses TRBV19 and TRBJ2-7, with 13 bases lining up with TRBD2. J gave up 3 bases and V 7 bases, and 9 bases lay outside the gene matches. CDR3 length: 16 amino acids. CDR1 and CDR2 (germline): LNHDA, SQIVND (reference sequence). The CDR3 is CASKRRGLAGSYEQYF. CDR3 DNA sequence: TGTGCCAGTAAGAGAAGGGGACTAGCGGGAAGCTACGAGCAGTACTTC. Full variable domain (remainder filled in from reference TRBV19 and TRBJ2-7): DGGITQSPKYLFRKEGQNVTLSCEQNLNHDAMYWYRQDPGQGLRLIYYSQIVNDFQKGDIAEGYSVSREKKESFPLTVTSAQKNPTAFYLCASKRRGLAGSYEQYFGPGTRLTVT.

The sample holds a few counts of this clone. V and J are TRBV9 and TRBJ1-1; D is unclear. The CDR3 has 13 amino acids. Germline V gene lookup returns CDR1 SGDLS and CDR2 YYNGEE. Trimming removed 5 bases from V and 0 bases from J, with 8 bases in between. DNA of the CDR3: TGTGCCAGCAGTCTAGGAATGAACACTGAAGCTTTCTTT. It is translated as CASSLGMNTEAFF. Together with reference TRBV9 and TRBJ1-1, the CDR3 gives the full variable domain: DSGVTQTPKHLITATGQRVTLRCSPRSGDLSVYWYQQSLDQGLQFLIQYYNGEERAKGNILERFSAQQFPDLHSELNLSSLELGDSALYFCASSLGMNTEAFFGQGTRLTVV.

The chain links TRBV9 to TRBJ2-7; weak D call: TRBD2 (6 bases). The CDR3 consists of 12 residues. Germline V gives CDR1 SGDLS, CDR2 YYNGEE. V was trimmed by 0 bases and J by 5 bases, leaving 6 bases between them. CDR3 DNA: TGTGCCAGCAGCGTAGGCGGGGACGAGCAGTACTTC. The encoded protein is CASSVGGDEQYF. The full variable domain, with the rest looked up from reference TRBV9 and TRBJ2-7, is DSGVTQTPKHLITATGQRVTLRCSPRSGDLSVYWYQQSLDQGLQFLIQYYNGEERAKGNILERFSAQQFPDLHSELNLSSLELGDSALYFCASSVGGDEQYFGPGTRLTVT.

This sequence joins TRBV7-2 and TRBJ2-7; D unresolved. Germline CDR1 and CDR2: SGHTA and FQGNSA. Trimming took off 4 bases at V and 3 bases at J, with 10 bases between the two ends. The CDR3 sequence is 13 residues long. As DNA, the CDR3 is TGTGCCAGCAGCTCCCCGGGCATCTACGAGCAGTACTTC. It specifies CASSSPGIYEQYF.

The rearrangement joins TRBV7-2 to TRBJ2-1; D unclear. Germline CDR1 and CDR2: SGHTA and FQGNSA. Trimming shortened V by 0 bases and J by 3 bases, and 6 bases separated the two germline ends. This CDR3 is 14 amino acids long. CDR3 in amino acids: CASSLAGNYNEQFF. DNA of the CDR3: TGTGCCAGCAGCTTAGCCGGCAACTACAATGAGCAGTTCTTC.

CDR3 sequence reads: CASSYARGGPPDTQYF. In DNA, the CDR3 is TGTGCCAGCAGCTACGCGCGGGGGGGCCCCCCAGATACGCAGTATTTT. The rearrangement uses TRBV11-2 and TRBJ2-3, with TRBD2 identical over 9 bases. The CDR3 runs to 16 residues. Trimming cost V 4 bases and J 4 bases; bases outside gene matches: 9. Germline values: CDR1 SGHAT, CDR2 FQNNGV.

The CDR3 coding sequence is TGTGCCAGCAGACGGGTAAATGAGCAGTTCTTC. Protein product: CASRRVNEQFF. The gene calls are TRBV6-5 and TRBJ2-1; D is unresolved. The V end lost 6 bases, the J end lost 7 bases, and 7 bases lay between the germline ends. The germline CDR1 and CDR2 sequences are MNHEY and SVGAGI. CDR3 length equals 11 residues.

This clone came up a few times. The chain has TRBV28 and TRBJ2-2; D might be TRBD1 (5 bases). From germline, CDR1 is MDHEN and CDR2 SYDVKM. The CDR3 has 13 amino acids. The V end was cut by 4 bases, the J end by 3 bases, with 6 bases between. CDR3 sequence reads: CASSSTDTGELFF. CDR3 nucleotides: TGTGCCAGCAGTTCGACAGACACCGGGGAGCTGTTTTTT.

The gene calls are TRBV7-3 and TRBJ2-1, with 9 positions matching TRBD2. The CDR3 length is 16 residues. CDR1 and CDR2 (germline): SGHTA, FQGTGA. Trimming cost V 4 bases and J 6 bases; bases outside gene matches: 10. As DNA, the CDR3 is TGTGCCAGCAGCTGGGGCGGGAGGGCCAGGGGCAATGAGCAGTTCTTC. This encodes CASSWGGRARGNEQFF.

The V gene is TRBV27, the J gene TRBJ2-5; weak D call: TRBD2 (6 bases). Trimming left V 2 bases short and J 5 bases short, with 18 bases between. The CDR3 extends over 16 amino acids. Germline loops: CDR1 MNHEY, CDR2 SMNVEV (reference sequence). DNA for the CDR3: TGTGCCAGCAGTTTACGACGGCGAGGAGGGTGGGAGACCCAGTACTTC. It specifies CASSLRRRGGWETQYF.

This clone was counted only a few times. The CDR3 DNA sequence: TGTGCCAGCAGTGGACAGGGGGAGGACACTGAAGCTTTCTTT. Translated, it gives CASSGQGEDTEAFF. V gene TRBV6-6 combines with J gene TRBJ1-1; 10 positions match TRBD1. There are 14 residues in the CDR3. Germline V gives CDR1 MNHNY, CDR2 SVGAGI (reference sequence). The trim removed 5 bases at V and 3 bases at J, leaving 3 bases unmatched.

The V call is TRBV29-1, the J call TRBJ2-5; D is unclear. The V end lost 6 bases, the J end lost 5 bases, and 13 bases lay between the germline ends. The germline gives CDR1 SQVTM, CDR2 ANQGSEA. The CDR3 length is 12 residues. CDR3 residues: CSVSGGKETQYF. The DNA of the CDR3 is TGCAGCGTCAGTGGCGGCAAGGAGACCCAGTACTTC.

The rearrangement uses TRBV7-9 and TRBJ2-5; TRBD1 agrees at 7 bases. V dropped 4 bases and J dropped 2; count of bases not matched to a gene: 7. Germline V gives CDR1 SEHNR, CDR2 FQNEAQ (reference sequence). This CDR3 is built from 15 residues. The CDR3 sequence: CASSSLDRSQETQYF. DNA of the CDR3: TGTGCCAGCAGCTCACTGGACAGGTCGCAAGAGACCCAGTACTTC. Full variable domain (rest looked up from reference TRBV7-9 and TRBJ2-5): DTGVSQNPRHKITKRGQNVTFRCDPISEHNRLYWYRQTLGQGPEFLTYFQNEAQLEKSRLLSDRFSAERPKGSFSTLEIQRTEQGDSAMYLCASSSLDRSQETQYFGPGTRLLVL.

CDR3 protein: CAITEIYFYGYTF. The CDR3 nucleotides read TGTGCCATCACCGAAATTTACTTCTATGGCTACACCTTC. The V call is TRBV10-3, the J call TRBJ1-2, with no clear D. Trimming stripped 7 bases from V and 4 bases from J, with 13 bases between. The germline V gene encodes CDR1 ENHRY and CDR2 SYGVKD. The CDR3 has 13 amino acids.

V usage is TRBV7-9 and J usage is TRBJ1-2, with D maybe TRBD1 (6 bases). V dropped 5 bases and J dropped 0 bases, with 16 bases sitting between them. The CDR3 spans 16 residues. CDR1 is SEHNR and CDR2 is FQNEAQ in the germline V gene (reference sequence). In nucleotides, the CDR3 is TGTGCCAGCAGCCCTATAACTGGGGGCGCTAACTATGGCTACACCTTC. Translated, it gives CASSPITGGANYGYTF.

A few counts support this clone. The V and J genes are TRBV9 and TRBJ1-6; D not certain. In germline, CDR1 is SGDLS, CDR2 YYNGEE. V lost 0 bases, J lost 5 bases, and 12 bases lay in between. The CDR3 spans 16 residues. DNA of the CDR3: TGTGCCAGCAGCGTAGCGGCAGGAGGGAATAATTCACCCCTCCACTTT. Translating it yields CASSVAAGGNNSPLHF.

The chain combines TRBV7-3 with TRBJ1-6, with TRBD1 matching 7 bases. CDR1 and CDR2 (germline): SGHTA, FQGTGA. V was clipped by 2 bases and J by 6 bases; unmatched bases: 4. The CDR3 runs to 15 residues. The CDR3 spells CASSLVQGGNSPLHF. The CDR3 nucleotides are TGTGCCAGCAGCTTAGTCCAGGGGGGTAATTCACCCCTCCACTTT.

Only a few counts were recorded for this clone. This chain joins TRBV4-1 and TRBJ2-7, with 7 nucleotides matching TRBD1. In germline, CDR1 is MGHRA, CDR2 YSYEKL. CDR3 length: 14 amino acids. The V segment lost 1 base and the J segment 3 bases; nucleotides outside the gene matches: 3. CDR3 DNA sequence: TGCGCCAGCAGCCAAGTTGACAGGGACTACGAGCAGTACTTC. The encoded protein is CASSQVDRDYEQYF.

V is TRBV5-1 and J is TRBJ1-2; TRBD1 aligns across 7 bases. V lost 2 bases to trimming and J lost 4 bases; unmatched junction nucleotides: 8. The CDR3 is made up of 15 amino acids. In germline, CDR1 is SGHRS, CDR2 YFSETQ. The CDR3 loop reads CASSLAGQAGYGYTF. The CDR3 DNA reads TGCGCCAGCAGCTTAGCCGGACAGGCAGGCTATGGCTACACCTTC.

V gene TRBV7-7 combines with J gene TRBJ2-1; 9 nucleotides align to TRBD1. CDR1 and CDR2 (germline): SSHAT, FNYEAQ (reference sequence). The CDR3 has 18 amino acids. V lost 0 bases and J lost 1; bases outside the gene matches: 7. CDR3: CASSLASLGTGSYNEQFF. The CDR3 DNA sequence: TGTGCCAGCAGCTTAGCATCATTGGGGACAGGGTCCTACAATGAGCAGTTCTTC.

Only a few counts were recorded for this clone. The genes are TRBV14 and TRBJ2-1; unclear D gene. Germline V CDR1 and CDR2: SGHDN, FVKESK. The CDR3 sequence is 11 residues long. The V end lost 4 bases, the J end lost 7 bases, and 5 bases lay between the germline ends. The chain's CDR3 is CASSLSNEQFF. The CDR3 coding sequence is TGTGCCAGCAGCCTAAGTAATGAGCAGTTCTTC.